This record looks at one T cell receptor (beta chain) sequence and its context. Germline V CDR1 and CDR2: SNHLY, FYNNEI. CDR3 length equals 11 residues. Between the trimmed V and J ends, which lost 8 bases and 10 bases, there was a span of 12 bases. Seattle participants joined during active infection and were tracked over time. The sample originates from a study of blood T cell repertoires in COVID-19. In the study overall: Acute-phase and convalescent COVID-19 samples originated in the United States, Italy and Spain.

In the authors' methods: Counts of nucleated cells, estimated from reference gene primer amplification, were obtained. TCRdb's table, derived via immunoSEQ multiplex PCR, lists solely in-frame clones and lacks some. That table supplies the V and J calls and clone size; D and trimming were determined from the DNA. Here the sample spans fewer than 200,000 clones, approximately 80% being singletons. The rearrangement joins TRBV2 to TRBJ2-1; D might be TRBD1 (6 bases). This sequence was found in a woman aged 80 or over with COVID-19, enrolled during active disease. Sequencing was done on a sample of peripheral blood. CDR3 coding DNA: TGTGCCAGCCGGACAGCTGGAGAGCAGTTCTTC. Residues: CASRTAGEQFF. The complete variable domain, with remaining parts taken from reference TRBV2 and TRBJ2-1, reads EPEVTQTPSHQVTQMGQEVILRCVPISNHLYFYWYRQILGQKVEFLVSFYNNEISEKSEIFDDQFSVERPDGSNFTLKIRSTKLEDSAMYFCASRTAGEQFFGPGTRLTVL.